Listed below are T cell receptor beta chains from one sample, sequenced in a study of CD8+ T cells in alopecia areata. TCRdb's copy holds only in-frame clones and misses some; the assay was immunoSEQ multiplex PCR. The data contain around 61,000 clones, roughly 44% of them seen just once; the ten biggest clones take up roughly 15%. Material: CD8+ T cells sorted from blood, obtained at week 0. All receptors derive from a human donor with alopecia areata. CDR3s include the opening cysteine and the closing phenylalanine or tryptophan. Fields, in order: D gene, J gene, clone size, V gene, CDR3 protein, CDR3 DNA. D genes are given only for firm matches. Not all rows give a size; the values are once, few, many and, for expanded clones, a class.

TRBD2,TRBJ2-5,few,TRBV28,CASSPPREGKETQYF,TGTGCCAGCAGTCCCCCCCGGGAGGGGAAAGAGACCCAGTACTTC
NA,TRBJ2-1,few,TRBV4-1,CASSQEPRLEQFF,TGCGCCAGCAGCCAAGAACCGAGGCTTGAGCAGTTCTTC
NA,TRBJ2-1,NA,TRBV7-6,CASSLKYGIDEQFF,TGTGCCAGCAGCTTAAAATACGGGATTGATGAGCAGTTCTTC
NA,TRBJ2-5,NA,TRBV29-1,CSVEDVRGRAKETQYF,TGCAGCGTTGAAGATGTTCGCGGAAGAGCCAAGGAGACCCAGTACTTC
NA,TRBJ1-2,few,TRBV9,CASSDSGTSYGYTF,TGTGCCAGCAGCGACTCGGGGACCTCCTATGGCTACACCTTC
NA,TRBJ2-1,NA,TRBV29-1,CSVSGKYNEQFF,TGCAGCGTTTCGGGCAAGTACAATGAGCAGTTCTTC
NA,TRBJ1-2,NA,TRBV7-2,CASSLVQSGGGHGYTF,TGTGCCAGCAGCTTAGTACAATCGGGGGGAGGCCATGGCTACACCTTC
NA,TRBJ2-5,NA,TRBV5-6,CASSGAGAKETQYF,TGTGCCAGCAGCGGGGCAGGGGCGAAAGAGACCCAGTACTTC
NA,TRBJ2-7,NA,TRBV7-9,CASSLVGEPPPYF,TGTGCCAGCAGCTTAGTTGGCGAACCGCCACCGTACTTC
TRBD2,TRBJ2-1,NA,TRBV15,CATSRDFSGIYNEQFF,TGTGCCACCAGCAGAGATTTTAGCGGGATATACAATGAGCAGTTCTTC
NA,TRBJ1-1,NA,TRBV30,CAWSTGIGMNTEAFF,TGTGCCTGGAGTACAGGAATCGGCATGAACACTGAAGCTTTCTTT
NA,TRBJ2-2,few,TRBV7-9,CASSWLTATGELFF,TGTGCCAGCAGCTGGTTGACTGCGACCGGGGAGCTGTTTTTT
NA,TRBJ2-1,few,TRBV28,CASTASYPYNEQFF,TGTGCCAGCACCGCCTCGTACCCGTACAATGAGCAGTTCTTC
TRBD1,TRBJ1-2,NA,TRBV25-1,CASSGVAGDRGDYGYTF,TGTGCCAGCAGTGGCGTGGCCGGGGACAGGGGAGACTATGGCTACACCTTC
NA,TRBJ2-3,few,TRBV27,CASSLTRGDPTDTQYF,TGTGCCAGCAGTTTGACTAGGGGGGACCCCACAGATACGCAGTATTTT
NA,TRBJ2-3,few,TRBV28,CASSFPREGGPDTQYF,TGTGCCAGCAGTTTCCCGAGGGAGGGGGGCCCAGATACGCAGTATTTT
TRBD1,TRBJ2-3,few,TRBV7-2,CASSDGQDADTQYF,TGTGCCAGCAGTGACGGACAGGACGCAGATACGCAGTATTTT
NA,TRBJ2-7,NA,TRBV27,CASSLPYYEQYF,TGTGCCAGCAGTTTACCCTACTACGAGCAGTACTTC
NA,TRBJ2-5,NA,TRBV30,CAWVQGPGLETQYF,TGTGCCTGGGTACAGGGCCCGGGGTTGGAGACCCAGTACTTC
NA,TRBJ2-5,NA,TRBV7-6,CASSLARGETQYF,TGTGCCAGCAGCTTAGCGCGGGGAGAGACCCAGTACTTC
NA,TRBJ2-7,NA,TRBV14,CASSLKGGAWYEQYF,TGTGCCAGCAGTCTAAAAGGGGGAGCCTGGTACGAGCAGTACTTC
NA,TRBJ2-7,NA,TRBV5-6,CASSPGQSLEQYF,TGTGCCAGCAGCCCGGGACAATCCCTCGAGCAGTACTTC
NA,TRBJ1-5,NA,TRBV2,CASSEIPPRQPQHF,TGTGCCAGCAGTGAAATTCCACCGAGGCAGCCCCAGCATTTT
NA,TRBJ2-7,NA,TRBV5-4,CASSLAGNEQYF,TGTGCCAGCAGCTTGGCTGGGAACGAGCAGTACTTC
NA,TRBJ2-5,few,TRBV29-1,CSGSLETQYF,TGCAGCGGAAGCTTGGAGACCCAGTACTTC
TRBD2,TRBJ2-7,NA,TRBV25-1,CATQGLAGVGEQYF,TGTGCCACACAGGGACTAGCGGGAGTTGGCGAGCAGTACTTC
TRBD2,TRBJ2-1,NA,TRBV29-1,CSVEVGLASNEQFF,TGCAGCGTTGAAGTTGGACTAGCGTCGAATGAGCAGTTCTTC
NA,TRBJ2-7,few,TRBV29-1,CSARAPGPYEQYF,TGCAGCGCTAGGGCCCCGGGCCCCTACGAGCAGTACTTC
NA,TRBJ2-3,few,TRBV11-2,CASSLYGDTQYF,TGTGCCAGCAGCCTCTATGGAGATACGCAGTATTTT
TRBD1,TRBJ2-1,NA,TRBV7-9,CASSLGTGSYNEQFF,TGTGCCAGCAGCTTAGGGACAGGGTCCTACAATGAGCAGTTCTTC
TRBD2,TRBJ2-7,NA,TRBV15,CATSRELPLSGLAAYEQYF,TGTGCCACCAGCAGAGAGTTGCCCCTCTCGGGACTAGCTGCCTACGAGCAGTACTTC
TRBD2,TRBJ2-2,NA,TRBV27,CASRPLAGGGTGELFF,TGTGCCAGCAGACCCCTAGCGGGAGGGGGGACCGGGGAGCTGTTTTTT
TRBD2,TRBJ2-5,once,TRBV5-1,CASRPGVAGWETQYF,TGCGCCAGCAGGCCCGGGGTAGCGGGATGGGAGACCCAGTACTTC
NA,TRBJ2-2,NA,TRBV30,CAWSVSGYGELFF,TGTGCCTGGAGTGTGTCCGGGTACGGGGAGCTGTTTTTT
NA,TRBJ2-7,many,TRBV19,CASSIGQSSYEQYF,TGTGCCAGTAGTATTGGACAGAGCTCCTACGAGCAGTACTTC
TRBD1,TRBJ2-7,NA,TRBV9,CASSVEDRDTEQYF,TGTGCCAGCAGCGTCGAGGACAGGGACACCGAGCAGTACTTC
TRBD1,TRBJ1-5,few,TRBV2,CASSPGQGDQPQHF,TGTGCCAGCAGTCCGGGACAGGGGGATCAGCCCCAGCATTTT
TRBD1,TRBJ1-2,NA,TRBV30,CAWSVAGGNYGYTF,TGTGCCTGGAGTGTGGCAGGGGGTAACTATGGCTACACCTTC
NA,TRBJ2-7,NA,TRBV29-1,CSGLGGHEQYF,TGCAGCGGACTAGGGGGACACGAGCAGTACTTC
TRBD1,TRBJ2-5,NA,TRBV7-6,CASSSVSGTDHF,TGTGCCAGCAGCTCCGTTTCCGGGACAGATCACTTC
TRBD2,TRBJ2-1,NA,TRBV4-1,CASSRTSGAYNEQFF,TGCGCCAGCAGCCGGACTAGCGGGGCCTACAATGAGCAGTTCTTC
NA,TRBJ2-3,many,TRBV9,CASSAWDGSTDTQYF,TGTGCCAGCAGCGCCTGGGACGGAAGCACAGATACGCAGTATTTT
NA,TRBJ2-3,few,TRBV25-1,CASSELGATTATQYF,TGTGCCAGCAGTGAATTAGGGGCGACCACAGCTACGCAGTATTTT
TRBD2,TRBJ2-1,few,TRBV5-1,CASSSPRAGTSDEQFF,TGCGCCAGCAGCTCACCCAGGGCCGGGACTAGCGACGAGCAGTTCTTC
NA,TRBJ1-5,NA,TRBV19,CASSDGGQPQHF,TGTGCCAGTAGTGACGGCGGTCAGCCCCAGCATTTT
TRBD2,TRBJ2-1,NA,TRBV25-1,CASRVTSGNEQFF,TGTGCCAGCAGGGTGACTAGCGGCAATGAGCAGTTCTTC
TRBD1,TRBJ1-2,NA,TRBV13,CASSTRQGASPAGYTF,TGTGCCAGCAGCACCAGACAGGGGGCCTCTCCGGCTGGCTACACCTTC
TRBD1,TRBJ2-7,NA,TRBV9,CASSPFSDRPYEQYF,TGTGCCAGCAGCCCGTTTTCGGACAGGCCCTACGAGCAGTACTTC
NA,TRBJ2-3,NA,TRBV27,CASSLSGRISTDTQYF,TGTGCCAGCAGTCTATCGGGACGGATTTCCACAGATACGCAGTATTTT
TRBD1,TRBJ1-4,NA,TRBV7-2,CASSPRTGTEKLFF,TGTGCCAGCAGCCCCCGGACAGGGACCGAAAAACTGTTTTTT
TRBD2,TRBJ2-1,NA,TRBV29-1,CSVEGTSGPNEQFF,TGCAGCGTTGAGGGAACTAGCGGACCTAATGAGCAGTTCTTC
NA,TRBJ2-2,NA,TRBV29-1,CSVTGTSDNTGELFF,TGCAGCGTAACCGGGACGTCAGATAACACCGGGGAGCTGTTTTTT
TRBD1,TRBJ2-5,NA,TRBV19,CASSEFDRVQETQYF,TGTGCCAGTAGTGAATTCGACAGGGTCCAAGAGACCCAGTACTTC